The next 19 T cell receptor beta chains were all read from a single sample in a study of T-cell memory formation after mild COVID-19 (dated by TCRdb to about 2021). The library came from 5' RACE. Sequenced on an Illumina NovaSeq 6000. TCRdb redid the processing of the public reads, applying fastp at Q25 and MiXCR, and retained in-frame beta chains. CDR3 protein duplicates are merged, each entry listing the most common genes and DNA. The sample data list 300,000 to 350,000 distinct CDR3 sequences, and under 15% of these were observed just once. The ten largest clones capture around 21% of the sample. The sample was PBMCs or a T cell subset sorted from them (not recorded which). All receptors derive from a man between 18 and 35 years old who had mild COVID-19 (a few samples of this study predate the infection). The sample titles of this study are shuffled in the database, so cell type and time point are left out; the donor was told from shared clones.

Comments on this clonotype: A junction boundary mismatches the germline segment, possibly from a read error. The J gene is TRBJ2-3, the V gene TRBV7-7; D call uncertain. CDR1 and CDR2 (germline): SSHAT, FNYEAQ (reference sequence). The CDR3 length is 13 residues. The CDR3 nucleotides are TGTGCTAGCAGCGCGAGTGGGATAGATACGCAGTATTTT. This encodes CASSASGIDTQYF.

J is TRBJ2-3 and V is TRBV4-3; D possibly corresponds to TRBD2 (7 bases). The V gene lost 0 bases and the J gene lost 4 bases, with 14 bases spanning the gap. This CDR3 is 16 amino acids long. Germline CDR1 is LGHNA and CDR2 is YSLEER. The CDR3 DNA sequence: TGCGCCAGCAGCCAAGACCCGGGGGGCCCGCCAGATACGCAGTATTTT. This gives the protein CASSQDPGGPPDTQYF.

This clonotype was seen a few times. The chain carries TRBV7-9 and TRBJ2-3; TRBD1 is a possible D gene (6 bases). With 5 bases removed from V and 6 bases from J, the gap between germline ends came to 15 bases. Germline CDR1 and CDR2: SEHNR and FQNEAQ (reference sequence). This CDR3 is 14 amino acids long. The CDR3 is CASSDNRERDTQYF. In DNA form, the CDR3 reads TGTGCCAGCAGCGACAACAGGGAGAGGGATACGCAGTATTTT.

This CDR3 reads CASSWTVRSQPQHF. Written as DNA, the CDR3 is TGTGCCAGCAGTTGGACCGTGAGGAGTCAGCCCCAGCATTTT. The chain carries TRBV6-2 or TRBV6-3 and TRBJ1-5; no clear D. Deletions cut 4 bases from V and 6 bases from J, with 13 bases between. This CDR3 is built from 14 residues. The V gene's germline CDR1 is MNHEY and CDR2 SVGEGT.

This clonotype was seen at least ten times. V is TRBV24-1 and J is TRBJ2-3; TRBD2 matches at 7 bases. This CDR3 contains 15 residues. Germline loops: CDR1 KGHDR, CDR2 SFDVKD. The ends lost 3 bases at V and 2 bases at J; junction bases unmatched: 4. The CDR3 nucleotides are TGTGCCACCAGTGATGGAGCGGGAAACACAGATACGCAGTATTTT. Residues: CATSDGAGNTDTQYF.

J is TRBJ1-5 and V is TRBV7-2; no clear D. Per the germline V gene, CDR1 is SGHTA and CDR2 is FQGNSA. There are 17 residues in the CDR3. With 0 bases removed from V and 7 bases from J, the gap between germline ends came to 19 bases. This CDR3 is CASSLAGWGEGGQPQHF. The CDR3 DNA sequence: TGTGCCAGCAGCTTAGCAGGTTGGGGAGAGGGCGGCCAGCCCCAGCATTTT.

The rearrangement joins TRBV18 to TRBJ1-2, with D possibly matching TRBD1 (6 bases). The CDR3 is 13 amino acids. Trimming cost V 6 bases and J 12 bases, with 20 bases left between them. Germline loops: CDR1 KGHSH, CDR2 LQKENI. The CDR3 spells CASSDNLDSLDTF. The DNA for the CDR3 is TGTGCCAGCTCCGATAATCTGGACAGTCTCGACACCTTC.

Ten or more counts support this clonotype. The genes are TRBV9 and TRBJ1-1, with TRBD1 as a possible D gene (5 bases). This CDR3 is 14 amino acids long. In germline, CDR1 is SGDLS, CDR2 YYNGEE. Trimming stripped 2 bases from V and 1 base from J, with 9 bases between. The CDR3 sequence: CASSVQGTNTEAFF. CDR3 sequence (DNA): TGTGCCAGCAGCGTGCAGGGTACGAACACTGAAGCTTTCTTT.

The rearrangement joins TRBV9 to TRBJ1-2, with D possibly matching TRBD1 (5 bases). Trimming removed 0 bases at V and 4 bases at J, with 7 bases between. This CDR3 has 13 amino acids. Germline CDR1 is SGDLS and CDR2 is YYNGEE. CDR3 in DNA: TGTGCCAGCAGCGTAGGAGGGGCCTATGGCTACACCTTC. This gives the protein CASSVGGAYGYTF.

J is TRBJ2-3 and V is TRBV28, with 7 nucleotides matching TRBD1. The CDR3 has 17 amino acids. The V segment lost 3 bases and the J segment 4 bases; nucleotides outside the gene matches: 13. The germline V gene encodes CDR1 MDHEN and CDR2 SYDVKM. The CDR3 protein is CASSFDRDSSSSDTQYF. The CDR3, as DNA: TGTGCCAGCAGTTTCGACCGGGACAGTTCATCATCAGATACGCAGTATTTT.

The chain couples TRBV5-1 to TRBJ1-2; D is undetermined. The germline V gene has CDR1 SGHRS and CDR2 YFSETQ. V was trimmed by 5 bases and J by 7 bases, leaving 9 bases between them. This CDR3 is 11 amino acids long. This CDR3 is CASREDSGYTF. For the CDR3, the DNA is TGCGCCAGCAGGGAGGACTCTGGCTACACCTTC.

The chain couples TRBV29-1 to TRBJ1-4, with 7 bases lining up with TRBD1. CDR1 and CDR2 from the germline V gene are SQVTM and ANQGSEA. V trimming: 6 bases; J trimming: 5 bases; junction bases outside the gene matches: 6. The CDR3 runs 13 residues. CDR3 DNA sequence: TGCAGCGTGTCGACAGGGAGGAATGAAAAACTGTTTTTT. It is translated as CSVSTGRNEKLFF.

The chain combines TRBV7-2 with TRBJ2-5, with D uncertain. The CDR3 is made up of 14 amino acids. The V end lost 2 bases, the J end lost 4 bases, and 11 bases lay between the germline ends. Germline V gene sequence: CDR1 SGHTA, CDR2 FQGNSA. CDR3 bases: TGTGCCAGCAGCTTAAAAGCAGCGAGAGAGACCCAGTACTTC. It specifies CASSLKAARETQYF.

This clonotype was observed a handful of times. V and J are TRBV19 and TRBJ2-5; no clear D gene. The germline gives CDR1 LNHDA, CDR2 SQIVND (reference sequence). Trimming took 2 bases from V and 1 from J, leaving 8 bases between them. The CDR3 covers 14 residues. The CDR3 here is CASSIPGSQETQYF. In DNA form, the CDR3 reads TGTGCCAGTAGTATACCGGGCAGCCAAGAGACCCAGTACTTC. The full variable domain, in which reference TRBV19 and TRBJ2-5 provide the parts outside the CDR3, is DGGITQSPKYLFRKEGQNVTLSCEQNLNHDAMYWYRQDPGQGLRLIYYSQIVNDFQKGDIAEGYSVSREKKESFPLTVTSAQKNPTAFYLCASSIPGSQETQYFGPGTRLLVL.

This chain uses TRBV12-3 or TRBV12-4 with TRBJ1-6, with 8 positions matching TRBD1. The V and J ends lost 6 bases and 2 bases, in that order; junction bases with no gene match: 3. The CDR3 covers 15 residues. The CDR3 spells CASSLGQAYNSPLHF. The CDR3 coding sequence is TGTGCCAGCAGCCTGGGACAGGCCTATAATTCACCCCTCCACTTT.

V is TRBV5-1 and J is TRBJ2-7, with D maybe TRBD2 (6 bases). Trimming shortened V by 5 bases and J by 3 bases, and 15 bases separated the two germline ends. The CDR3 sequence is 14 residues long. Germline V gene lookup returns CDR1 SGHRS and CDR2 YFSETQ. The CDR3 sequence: CASRLTGGLYEQYF. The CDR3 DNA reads TGCGCCAGCAGATTAACAGGAGGGCTCTACGAGCAGTACTTC.

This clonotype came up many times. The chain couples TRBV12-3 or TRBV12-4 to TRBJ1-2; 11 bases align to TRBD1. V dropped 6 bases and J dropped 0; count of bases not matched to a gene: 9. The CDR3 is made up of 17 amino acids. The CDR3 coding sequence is TGTGCCAGCAGGGTACTCCCGGGACAGGGGGCTAACTATGGCTACACCTTC. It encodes CASRVLPGQGANYGYTF.

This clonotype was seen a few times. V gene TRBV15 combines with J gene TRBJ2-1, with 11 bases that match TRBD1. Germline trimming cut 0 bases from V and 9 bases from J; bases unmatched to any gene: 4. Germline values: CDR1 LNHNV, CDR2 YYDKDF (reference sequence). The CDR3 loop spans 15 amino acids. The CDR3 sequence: CATSRDWTGGSEQFF. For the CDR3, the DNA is TGTGCCACCAGCAGAGATTGGACAGGGGGCAGTGAGCAGTTCTTC.

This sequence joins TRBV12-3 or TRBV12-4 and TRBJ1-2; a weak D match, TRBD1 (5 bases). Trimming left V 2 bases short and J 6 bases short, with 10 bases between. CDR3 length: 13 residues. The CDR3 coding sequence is TGTGCCAGCAGTTTACGACAGTGGAATGGCTACACCTTC. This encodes CASSLRQWNGYTF.